The T cell receptor (beta chain) described here comes from a study of shared clonotypes between healthy human individuals. General study findings and limits: The study found lower generation probabilities in non-shared clonotypes than in those shared by all four donors. Sequencing depth was predicted to influence how clonotypes are shared among donors.

Each of the donors was a healthy adult who was HIV-negative and had not had a recent acute infection or vaccination. On this clone: Its target is unknown.

Assay used: immunoSEQ multiplex PCR; TCRdb lists only in-frame clones, some missing. The sample has roughly 300,000 clones, roughly 91% seen once. The CDR3 is made up of 17 amino acids. Trimming took 6 bases from V and 5 from J; bases not matched to a gene: 13. The germline V gene encodes CDR1 SEHNR and CDR2 FQNEAQ (reference sequence). The specimen sequenced was memory CD8+ T cells sorted from blood. The subset denotes: CD45RO+ cells pooled with CCR7-negative TemRA cells. The rearrangement joins TRBV7-9 to TRBJ2-5; TRBD1 matches at 12 bases. This receptor was obtained from a man aged 18 to 29 in good health. CDR3 sequence reads: CASRTARDRGREETQYF. CDR3 sequence (DNA): TGTGCCAGCAGGACCGCACGGGACAGGGGGCGAGAGGAGACCCAGTACTTC.